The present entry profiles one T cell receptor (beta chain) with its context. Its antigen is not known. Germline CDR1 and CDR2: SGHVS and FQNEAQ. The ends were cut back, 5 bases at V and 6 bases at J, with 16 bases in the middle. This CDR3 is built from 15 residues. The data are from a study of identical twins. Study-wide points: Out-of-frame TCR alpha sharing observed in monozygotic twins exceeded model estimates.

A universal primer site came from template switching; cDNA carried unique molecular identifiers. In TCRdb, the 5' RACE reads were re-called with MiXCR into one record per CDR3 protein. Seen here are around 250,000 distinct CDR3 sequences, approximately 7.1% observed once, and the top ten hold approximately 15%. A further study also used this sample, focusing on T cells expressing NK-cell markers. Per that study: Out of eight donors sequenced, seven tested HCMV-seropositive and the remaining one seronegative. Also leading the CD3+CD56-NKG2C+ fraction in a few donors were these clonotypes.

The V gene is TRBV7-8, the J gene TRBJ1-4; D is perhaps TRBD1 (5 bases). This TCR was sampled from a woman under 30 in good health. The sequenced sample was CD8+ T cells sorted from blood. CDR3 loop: CASSQETGGYEKLFF. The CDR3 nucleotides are TGTGCCAGCAGCCAGGAAACAGGAGGGTATGAAAAACTGTTTTTT.